The 8 T cell receptor beta chains in this list originate from one sample, sequenced in a study of T cell responses to AZD1222 COVID-19 vaccine. Clones were sequenced by immunoSEQ multiplex PCR, and TCRdb holds only the in-frame ones, with some missing. The table records roughly 130,000 clones, about 91% of them present only once. Sequencing was performed on peripheral blood, taken on day 0 of AZD1222 vaccination. All receptors derive from an adult in good health.

V gene TRBV7-2 combines with J gene TRBJ2-3; 8 nucleotides align to TRBD2. CDR1 is SGHTA, CDR2 FQGNSA, per germline. Trimming cost V 2 bases and J 14 bases; bases outside gene matches: 12. The CDR3 has 14 residues. The chain's CDR3 is CASSLNPGGPHPYF. For the CDR3, the DNA is TGTGCCAGCAGCTTAAACCCGGGAGGGCCTCATCCGTATTTT.

The chain uses TRBV3-1 (or the pseudogene TRBV3-2) and TRBJ1-3; tentative D call: TRBD1 (6 bases). The V end was cut by 4 bases, the J end by 0 bases, with 16 bases between. CDR1 LGHDT and CDR2 YNNKEL come from the germline V gene (reference sequence). This CDR3 region has 17 residues. CDR3: CASSPDYTGSSGNTIYF. The CDR3 nucleotides read TGTGCCAGCAGCCCCGATTATACAGGGAGCTCTGGAAACACCATATATTTT.

CDR3 region: CATRRSSSTVNYGYTF. In DNA, the CDR3 is TGTGCCACCCGGAGGAGTTCATCGACGGTGAACTATGGCTACACCTTC. The J gene is TRBJ1-2, the V gene TRBV2, with D uncertain. V gave up 10 bases and J gave up 2 bases, with 23 bases separating them. Per the germline V gene, CDR1 is SNHLY and CDR2 is FYNNEI. The CDR3 spans 16 residues. The full variable domain, rest sourced from reference TRBV2 and TRBJ1-2, is EPEVTQTPSHQVTQMGQEVILRCVPISNHLYFYWYRQILGQKVEFLVSFYNNEISEKSEIFDDQFSVERPDGSNFTLKIRSTKLEDSAMYFCATRRSSSTVNYGYTFGSGTRLTVV.

The chain is built from TRBV13 and TRBJ2-7; D is unclear. With 4 bases removed from V and 6 bases from J, the gap between germline ends came to 7 bases. The V gene's germline CDR1 is PRHDT and CDR2 FYEKMQ (reference sequence). This CDR3 has 11 amino acids. CDR3 in amino acids: CASSYGVEQYF. The CDR3, as DNA: TGTGCCAGCAGCTACGGTGTCGAGCAGTACTTC.

The chain couples TRBV4-3 to TRBJ2-1; 8 nucleotides line up with TRBD2. The CDR3 has 17 residues. Germline V lookup: CDR1 LGHNA, CDR2 YSLEER. V shed 0 bases and J 0 bases; nucleotides not matched to a gene: 4. The CDR3 here is CASSQDPSGGSYNEQFF. The CDR3 DNA sequence: TGCGCCAGCAGCCAAGATCCCAGCGGGGGCTCCTACAATGAGCAGTTCTTC.

The chain has TRBV4-3 and TRBJ1-1; D is undetermined. The germline V gene has CDR1 LGHNA and CDR2 YSLEER. V shed 0 bases and J shed 3 bases, with 17 bases lying between them. The CDR3 is made up of 17 amino acids. This CDR3 is CASSQDMAAWAYTEAFF. In DNA form, the CDR3 reads TGCGCCAGCAGCCAAGATATGGCTGCTTGGGCGTACACTGAAGCTTTCTTT.

This sequence joins TRBV2 and TRBJ2-7; D is unresolved. Germline loops: CDR1 SNHLY, CDR2 FYNNEI. The CDR3 length is 12 residues. The V end was cut by 7 bases, the J end by 5 bases, with 12 bases between. The CDR3 loop is CASTPPGHEQYF. DNA of the CDR3: TGTGCCAGCACCCCTCCGGGCCACGAGCAGTACTTC.

Details on this clone: Other DNA variants within this sample encode the same CDR3. The J gene is TRBJ1-1, the V gene TRBV9; perhaps TRBD1 as D (6 bases). CDR1 is SGDLS and CDR2 is YYNGEE in the germline V gene. The CDR3 runs to 13 residues. V was cut by 1 base and J by 5 bases, with 9 bases left in between. In DNA form, the CDR3 reads TGTGCCAGCAGCGTAAGCAGGGGTACTGAAGCTTTCTTT. It specifies CASSVSRGTEAFF.